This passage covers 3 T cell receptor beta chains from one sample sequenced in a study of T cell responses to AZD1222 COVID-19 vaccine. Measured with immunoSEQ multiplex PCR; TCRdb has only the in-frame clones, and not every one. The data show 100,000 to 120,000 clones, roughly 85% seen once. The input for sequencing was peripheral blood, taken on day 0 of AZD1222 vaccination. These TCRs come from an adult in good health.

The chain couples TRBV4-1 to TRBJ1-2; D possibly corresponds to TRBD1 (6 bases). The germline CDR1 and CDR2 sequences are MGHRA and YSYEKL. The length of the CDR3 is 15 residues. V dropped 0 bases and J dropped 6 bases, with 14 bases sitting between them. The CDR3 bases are TGCGCCAGCAGCCAAGACCCCCAGGGGAGCAATGGCTACACCTTC. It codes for CASSQDPQGSNGYTF.

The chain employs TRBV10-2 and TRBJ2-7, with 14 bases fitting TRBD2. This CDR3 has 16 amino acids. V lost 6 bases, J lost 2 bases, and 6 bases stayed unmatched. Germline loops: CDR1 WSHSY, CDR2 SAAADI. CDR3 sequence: CASRGTSGSRAYEQYF. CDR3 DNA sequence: TGCGCCAGCAGGGGGACTAGCGGGAGTAGGGCCTACGAGCAGTACTTC.

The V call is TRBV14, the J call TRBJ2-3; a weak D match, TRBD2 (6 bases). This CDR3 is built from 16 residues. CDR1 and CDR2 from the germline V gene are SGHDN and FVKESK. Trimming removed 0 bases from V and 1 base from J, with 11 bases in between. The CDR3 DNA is TGTGCCAGCAGCCAAGAGACGGCGGGGCGCACAGATACGCAGTATTTT. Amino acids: CASSQETAGRTDTQYF. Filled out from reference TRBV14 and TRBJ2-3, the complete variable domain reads EAGVTQFPSHSVIEKGQTVTLRCDPISGHDNLYWYRRVMGKEIKFLLHFVKESKQDESGMPNNRFLAERTGGTYSTLKVQPAELEDSGVYFCASSQETAGRTDTQYFGPGTRLTVL.